Listed here are 16 T cell receptor beta chains from one sample, sequenced in a study of OX40 agonist ivuxolimab in advanced cancers. Libraries were prepared by immunoSEQ multiplex PCR; TCRdb keeps only in-frame clonotypes and omits some of them. The repertoire holds roughly 92,000 clones, with roughly 90% as singletons. Sequencing was performed on CD4+ or CD8+ T cells sorted from blood, taken in a trial of the OX40 agonist ivuxolimab. The receptors shown here come from an adult with an advanced solid tumor such as melanoma, head and neck, liver or kidney cancer.

This clone occurred a few times. J is TRBJ1-5 and V is TRBV23-1, with a tentative D call TRBD1 (5 bases). TRBV23-1 is an ORF, and what it does is uncertain. The ends were cut back, 4 bases at V and 5 bases at J, with 12 bases in the middle. The CDR3 covers 14 residues. The CDR3 nucleotides read TGCGCCAGCAGTCGCCGACAGTTTTATCAGCCCCAGCATTTT. This sequence encodes CASSRRQFYQPQHF.

This clone was counted between two and nine times. In nucleotides, the CDR3 is TGTGCTAGTGGTTTGGGGACAGCCTACGAGCAGTACTTC. Translated: CASGLGTAYEQYF. V and J are TRBV12-5 and TRBJ2-7; TRBD1 might be the D (6 bases). Trimming removed 1 base from V and 2 bases from J, with 6 bases in between. Germline values: CDR1 LGHNT, CDR2 FRNRAP. The CDR3 has 13 residues.

This chain connects TRBV6-4 to TRBJ1-2; 7 bases align to TRBD1. V gave up 6 bases and J gave up 0 bases; unmatched junction bases: 13. The length of the CDR3 is 17 residues. In germline, CDR1 is MRHNA, CDR2 SNTAGT. CDR3 sequence: CASSPRGQEKANYGYTF. The CDR3 DNA reads TGTGCCAGCAGCCCGCGAGGACAGGAGAAGGCTAACTATGGCTACACCTTC.

The V and J genes are TRBV27 and TRBJ2-3, with a possible D match to TRBD1 (5 bases). The CDR3 is 15 residues long. The V gene lost 9 bases and the J gene lost 0 bases, with 16 bases spanning the gap. Germline V gives CDR1 MNHEY, CDR2 SMNVEV (reference sequence). The CDR3 region has the DNA TGTGCCAGTGTACCAGGGATCGGTAGCACAGATACGCAGTATTTT. This sequence encodes CASVPGIGSTDTQYF.

This clone came up once. V gene TRBV11-2 combines with J gene TRBJ1-2; D call uncertain. The CDR3 has 16 amino acids. Trimming stripped 1 base from V and 5 bases from J, with 17 bases between. In germline, CDR1 is SGHAT, CDR2 FQNNGV. The chain's CDR3 is CASSLAPLPGGYGYTF. CDR3 in DNA: TGTGCCAGCAGCTTAGCCCCTTTGCCGGGTGGGTATGGCTACACCTTC. Based on the CDR3 plus reference TRBV11-2 and TRBJ1-2, the full variable domain is EAGVAQSPRYKIIEKRQSVAFWCNPISGHATLYWYQQILGQGPKLLIQFQNNGVVDDSQLPKDRFSAERLKGVDSTLKIQPAKLEDSAVYLCASSLAPLPGGYGYTFGSGTRLTVV.

The chain employs TRBV7-8 and TRBJ2-1; D is unresolved. V was clipped by 5 bases and J by 1 base, with 9 bases between them. The CDR3 contains 14 residues. Germline CDR1 SGHVS, CDR2 FQNEAQ. CDR3 region: CASSALVSYNEQFF. CDR3 nucleotide sequence: TGTGCCAGCAGCGCACTCGTTTCCTACAATGAGCAGTTCTTC.

The chain has TRBV2 and TRBJ1-1, with TRBD1 matching over 7 bases. V shed 6 bases and J 5 bases; nucleotides not matched to a gene: 9. The CDR3 spans 14 residues. The germline gives CDR1 SNHLY, CDR2 FYNNEI. The CDR3 nucleotides read TGTGCCAGCAGCCCCAGGGGGGCGGGAACTGAAGCTTTCTTT. Protein product: CASSPRGAGTEAFF.

The chain carries TRBV6-5 and TRBJ1-1, with D unclear. V was cut by 8 bases and J by 2 bases, with 15 bases left in between. The CDR3 has 14 amino acids. Per germline, CDR1 MNHEY and CDR2 SVGAGI. CDR3 sequence (DNA): TGTGCCAGCTCCTGGGCAGGATTAAACACTGAAGCTTTCTTT. Its protein is CASSWAGLNTEAFF.

The rearrangement joins TRBV11-2 to TRBJ1-3, with D perhaps TRBD1 (6 bases). V lost 5 bases and J 6 bases, leaving 17 bases between the germline ends. CDR1 is SGHAT and CDR2 is FQNNGV in the germline V gene. The CDR3 consists of 15 residues. The CDR3 loop is CASSPGHLSENTIYF. The CDR3 bases are TGTGCCAGCAGCCCGGGACACTTGAGTGAAAACACCATATATTTT.

J is TRBJ1-1 and V is TRBV10-3, with a weak D call TRBD1 (5 bases). Germline lookup yields CDR1 ENHRY and CDR2 SYGVKD. The V gene lost 3 bases and the J gene lost 7 bases, with 9 bases spanning the gap. The CDR3 loop spans 12 amino acids. CDR3 loop: CAISDGGDEAFF. CDR3 in DNA: TGTGCCATCAGTGATGGGGGGGATGAAGCTTTCTTT.

This clone has more than one count but fewer than ten. The CDR3 sequence is CASSLYKNTEAFF. CDR3 nucleotide sequence: TGCGCCAGCAGCTTGTATAAGAACACTGAAGCTTTCTTT. The V and J genes are TRBV4-3 and TRBJ1-1, with D unclear. The CDR3 consists of 13 residues. CDR1 and CDR2 from the germline V gene are LGHNA and YSLEER. The V end was cut by 5 bases, the J end by 1 base, with 8 bases between.

The chain employs TRBV5-6 and TRBJ2-1; D not resolved. The V and J ends lost 4 bases and 4 bases respectively, with 3 bases between them. CDR3 length: 11 amino acids. The germline CDR1 and CDR2 sequences are SGHDT and YYEEEE. CDR3 nucleotides: TGTGCCAGCAGCCTATACAATGAGCAGTTCTTC. Amino acids: CASSLYNEQFF.

V is TRBV14 and J is TRBJ1-2, with 7 nucleotides matching TRBD1. CDR1 and CDR2 from the germline V gene are SGHDN and FVKESK. Trimming at V came to 6 bases and at J to 3 bases, leaving 10 bases not matched to a gene. The CDR3 loop spans 15 amino acids. The CDR3 nucleotides are TGTGCCAGCAGTCGAACAGGGGATTATGACTATGGCTACACCTTC. It encodes CASSRTGDYDYGYTF.

The chain uses TRBV5-1 and TRBJ2-1; 9 bases map to TRBD2. Germline V lookup: CDR1 SGHRS, CDR2 YFSETQ. The CDR3 has 15 residues. V lost 2 bases and J lost 8; bases outside the gene matches: 8. The CDR3 here is CASSFTGTSRDEQFF. The CDR3 DNA sequence: TGCGCCAGCAGCTTTACCGGGACTAGCAGGGATGAGCAGTTCTTC.

V and J are TRBV27 and TRBJ1-2; 10 bases fit TRBD1. Looked up from germline, CDR1 is MNHEY and CDR2 is SMNVEV (reference sequence). V gave up 5 bases and J gave up 2 bases; unmatched junction bases: 2. This CDR3 has 14 residues. In DNA form, the CDR3 reads TGTGCCAGCAGTCCGGGACAGGGGAACTATGGCTACACCTTC. Protein sequence: CASSPGQGNYGYTF.

The CDR3 spells CASSRTPPGYEQYF. CDR3 sequence (DNA): TGTGCCAGCAGCCGGACTCCACCGGGCTACGAGCAGTACTTC. V gene TRBV5-4 combines with J gene TRBJ2-7; tentative D call: TRBD2 (5 bases). The V gene lost 4 bases and the J gene lost 3 bases, with 14 bases spanning the gap. The CDR3 loop spans 14 amino acids. Germline CDR1 reads SGHNT; CDR2 reads YYREEE (reference sequence).